This entry lists 18 T cell receptor beta chains sequenced from one sample in a study of cytomegalovirus exposure and HLA in healthy donors (dated by TCRdb to about 2017). Library creation used the immunoSEQ multiplex PCR assay. TCRdb provides this immuneACCESS table in a form limited to in-frame rearrangements. Some clones are lacking; in checked studies, under half of them reflect an unresolved V gene, and why the rest are absent is not known. Present in this sample are approximately 200,000 clones, about 81% of which were seen just once. The ten top clones hold around 1.2% of the sample. The material sequenced was PBMCs. These receptors all stem from a woman aged 30 to 39 in good health and CMV-seronegative.

The rearrangement joins TRBV9 to TRBJ2-2; unclear D gene. V was pared by 0 bases and J by 0 bases, with 3 bases between. The CDR3 length is 14 residues. Germline values: CDR1 SGDLS, CDR2 YYNGEE. The CDR3 spells CASSVAPNTGELFF. In DNA form, the CDR3 reads TGTGCCAGCAGCGTAGCTCCGAACACCGGGGAGCTGTTTTTT. The whole variable domain, remainder taken from reference TRBV9 and TRBJ2-2, is DSGVTQTPKHLITATGQRVTLRCSPRSGDLSVYWYQQSLDQGLQFLIQYYNGEERAKGNILERFSAQQFPDLHSELNLSSLELGDSALYFCASSVAPNTGELFFGEGSRLTVL.

This chain connects TRBV12-1 to TRBJ2-7; the DNA was not compared with TRBD2, the D call given in the table. TRBV12-1 is marked as a pseudogene. The CDR3 runs 15 residues. The CDR3 bases are TGTGCCAGCAGCCGACCCGAGGTGACTCCCTACGAGCAGTACTTC. The encoded protein is CASSRPEVTPYEQYF.

The gene calls are TRBV19 and TRBJ2-3; 7 bases are a match to TRBD2. In germline, CDR1 is LNHDA, CDR2 SQIVND (reference sequence). This CDR3 has 16 residues. J gave up 3 bases and V 5 bases, and 11 bases lay outside the gene matches. CDR3 in amino acids: CASSFDGGSITDTQYF. Written as DNA, the CDR3 is TGTGCCAGTAGTTTCGATGGCGGGAGTATTACAGATACGCAGTATTTT. The whole variable domain, remainder taken from reference TRBV19 and TRBJ2-3, is DGGITQSPKYLFRKEGQNVTLSCEQNLNHDAMYWYRQDPGQGLRLIYYSQIVNDFQKGDIAEGYSVSREKKESFPLTVTSAQKNPTAFYLCASSFDGGSITDTQYFGPGTRLTVL.

As to this clone: The junction does not match germline at one end; this may be a read error. The chain employs TRBV11-2 and TRBJ1-4, with TRBD1 matching 9 bases. Germline CDR1 SGHAT, CDR2 FQNNGV. The CDR3 spans 12 residues. CDR3 sequence reads: CASSLAWDRAVF. In DNA, the CDR3 is TGTGCCAGCAGCTTAGCATGGGACAGGGCGGTTTTT.

The chain recombines TRBV29-1 with TRBJ1-5; TRBD1 is a possible D gene (6 bases). CDR1 SQVTM and CDR2 ANQGSEA come from the germline V gene. The V end lost 3 bases, the J end lost 6 bases, and 15 bases lay between the germline ends. The CDR3 runs 14 residues. The CDR3 loop reads CSVERGGGGQPQHF. CDR3 nucleotide sequence: TGCAGCGTTGAGCGCGGGGGAGGGGGTCAGCCCCAGCATTTT.

The chain carries TRBV6-5 and TRBJ1-5; D might be TRBD1 (6 bases). With 0 bases removed from V and 7 bases from J, the gap between germline ends came to 10 bases. This CDR3 is 14 amino acids long. CDR1 and CDR2 (germline): MNHEY, SVGAGI. In nucleotides, the CDR3 is TGTGCCAGCAGTTACTCGCGCCAGGGGCAGCCCCAGCATTTT. This gives the protein CASSYSRQGQPQHF.

The chain's CDR3 is CASSAGLNTGELFF. CDR3 bases: TGCGCCAGTTCCGCGGGGCTTAACACCGGGGAGCTGTTTTTT. The J gene is TRBJ2-2, the V gene TRBV4-1; weak D call: TRBD2 (6 bases). Trimming removed 9 bases at V and 2 bases at J, with 13 bases between. The CDR3 consists of 14 residues. The germline V gene encodes CDR1 MGHRA and CDR2 YSYEKL.

This clone has only a few counts. The J gene is TRBJ1-6, the V gene TRBV6-5; D may be TRBD1 (5 bases). Germline-derived CDR1 and CDR2 are MNHEY and SVGAGI. The ends were cut back, 4 bases at V and 7 bases at J, with 14 bases in the middle. The CDR3 contains 15 residues. The CDR3 bases are TGTGCCAGCAGTTTCCGACTGGGGGGGAATTCACCCCTCCACTTT. This encodes CASSFRLGGNSPLHF.

The chain uses TRBV6-5 and TRBJ1-2; weak D call: TRBD1 (5 bases). This CDR3 has 14 amino acids. CDR1 is MNHEY, CDR2 SVGAGI, per germline. Trimming took off 2 bases at V and 0 bases at J, with 7 bases between the two ends. The CDR3 reads CASSYKGPNYGYTF. CDR3 coding DNA: TGTGCCAGCAGTTACAAGGGGCCTAACTATGGCTACACCTTC.

The V gene is TRBV6-1, the J gene TRBJ1-2; TRBD1 might be the D (5 bases). Looked up from germline, CDR1 is MNHNS and CDR2 is SASEGT. The CDR3 runs 13 residues. The V end lost 2 bases, the J end lost 4 bases, and 8 bases lay between the germline ends. CDR3 amino acids: CASSEQGTYGYTF. The CDR3 nucleotides are TGTGCCAGCAGTGAACAGGGCACCTATGGCTACACCTTC.

The chain combines TRBV30 with TRBJ1-5, with 9 bases matching TRBD1. This CDR3 is 15 amino acids long. V was pared by 3 bases and J by 4 bases, with 7 bases of the junction left unmatched. Per germline, CDR1 GTSNPN and CDR2 SVGIG (reference sequence). The DNA for the CDR3 is TGTGCCTGGAGGGGACAGGGAAGGGAGAATCAGCCCCAGCATTTT. This gives the protein CAWRGQGRENQPQHF. Together with reference TRBV30 and TRBJ1-5, the CDR3 gives the full variable domain: SQTIHQWPATLVQPVGSPLSLECTVEGTSNPNLYWYRQAAGRGLQLLFYSVGIGQISSEVPQNLSASRPQDRQFILSSKKLLLSDSGFYLCAWRGQGRENQPQHFGDGTRLSIL.

This CDR3 reads CASSLGRLAGDDEQYF. The CDR3, as DNA: TGTGCCAGCAGTTTGGGAAGACTAGCGGGAGACGACGAGCAGTACTTC. The chain has TRBV27 and TRBJ2-7, with 12 positions matching TRBD2. Unmatched junction bases numbered 8, after V lost 3 bases and J lost 5 bases. The CDR3 has 16 amino acids. Germline assignment: CDR1 MNHEY and CDR2 SMNVEV (reference sequence).

V is TRBV6-6 and J is TRBJ2-2; D possibly corresponds to TRBD1 (6 bases). V lost 5 bases, J lost 7 bases, and 20 bases lay in between. This CDR3 spans 16 amino acids. Germline-derived CDR1 and CDR2 are MNHNY and SVGAGI (reference sequence). The chain's CDR3 is CASSPPGADVDGELFF. For the CDR3, the DNA is TGTGCCAGCAGTCCGCCAGGGGCCGATGTGGACGGGGAGCTGTTTTTT.

This chain connects TRBV5-1 to TRBJ1-4; D is perhaps TRBD1 (6 bases). The CDR3 is 15 amino acids. Deletions cut 2 bases from V and 8 bases from J, with 16 bases between. The germline CDR1 and CDR2 sequences are SGHRS and YFSETQ. The CDR3 coding sequence is TGCGCCAGCAGCTTCCAAGGCAGGGGAGAAGAAAAACTGTTTTTT. It codes for CASSFQGRGEEKLFF.

The chain couples TRBV5-4 to TRBJ2-5; TRBD1 is a possible D gene (6 bases). Trimming removed 5 bases at V and 1 base at J, with 12 bases between. Germline loops: CDR1 SGHNT, CDR2 YYREEE (reference sequence). The CDR3 is 14 residues long. CDR3 nucleotide sequence: TGTGCCAGCAGTCCCGGGACATTCCAAGAGACCCAGTACTTC. Protein product: CASSPGTFQETQYF. Full variable domain (outside the CDR3, taken from reference TRBV5-4 and TRBJ2-5): ETGVTQSPTHLIKTRGQQVTLRCSSQSGHNTVSWYQQALGQGPQFIFQYYREEENGRGNFPPRFSGLQFPNYSSELNVNALELDDSALYLCASSPGTFQETQYFGPGTRLLVL.

The V call is TRBV5-1, the J call TRBJ2-3; the match to TRBD1 covers 8 bases. Trimming took 1 base from V and 4 from J; bases not matched to a gene: 5. The CDR3 runs 15 residues. The germline gives CDR1 SGHRS, CDR2 YFSETQ. Here the CDR3 reads CASSLQGANSDTQYF. The CDR3 nucleotides are TGCGCCAGCAGCTTGCAGGGGGCGAATTCAGATACGCAGTATTTT. Together with reference TRBV5-1 and TRBJ2-3, the CDR3 gives the full variable domain: KAGVTQTPRYLIKTRGQQVTLSCSPISGHRSVSWYQQTPGQGLQFLFEYFSETQRNKGNFPGRFSGRQFSNSRSEMNVSTLELGDSALYLCASSLQGANSDTQYFGPGTRLTVL.

This chain connects TRBV11-3 to TRBJ2-1; the match to TRBD2 covers 11 bases. V lost 1 base and J lost 6; bases outside the gene matches: 2. This CDR3 comprises 15 residues. Germline CDR1 reads SGHNT; CDR2 reads YENEEA. The CDR3, as DNA: TGTGCCAGCAGCTTAGGACTAGCGGGAATCAATGAGCAGTTCTTC. Translating gives CASSLGLAGINEQFF.

The V gene is TRBV10-3, the J gene TRBJ2-3; 13 bases are a match to TRBD2. There are 19 residues in the CDR3. V shed 0 bases, J shed 8 bases, and the junction held 14 bases outside the gene matches. CDR1 ENHRY and CDR2 SYGVKD come from the germline V gene. The CDR3 protein is CAISESGLAGPNVGGTQYF. CDR3 nucleotide sequence: TGTGCCATCAGTGAGTCGGGACTAGCGGGACCCAACGTGGGAGGTACGCAGTATTTT.